The 18 T cell receptor beta chains reported below all come from one sample, sequenced in a study of cytomegalovirus exposure and HLA in healthy donors. 13 Jbeta primers and 60 Vbeta primers were used for the PCR. TCRdb's table, derived via immunoSEQ multiplex PCR, lists solely in-frame clones and lacks some. The profile covers under 200,000 clones, with around 80% appearing a single time and 6.3% taken by the ten largest. The sequenced sample was PBMCs. The origin of the receptors is a male donor in good health and CMV-seropositive.

The rearrangement uses TRBV28 and TRBJ2-5; 7 bases fit TRBD2. The J call may be in error: the DNA end matches TRBJ2-7 better. This CDR3 contains 14 residues. Germline V CDR1 and CDR2: MDHEN, SYDVKM. The chain's CDR3 is CASSFSSGKGEQYF. The CDR3 DNA reads TGTGCCAGCAGTTTTTCGAGCGGGAAAGGCGAGCAGTACTTC.

This clone was seen more than once but under ten times. The chain is built from TRBV6-1 and TRBJ1-4; 9 positions match TRBD1. Germline-derived CDR1 and CDR2 are MNHNS and SASEGT. V was clipped by 10 bases and J by 7 bases; unmatched bases: 10. The CDR3 covers 14 residues. CDR3 loop: CATQDRGSVEKLFF. CDR3 DNA sequence: TGTGCCACACAGGACAGGGGATCGGTTGAAAAACTGTTTTTT.

With regard to this clone: A read error may produce the germline difference seen at one junction end. The chain uses TRBV19 and TRBJ1-2, with 7 positions matching TRBD1. The germline gives CDR1 LNHDA, CDR2 SQIVND (reference sequence). CDR3 size: 10 residues. CDR3 amino acids: CATNRGGCTF. The DNA for the CDR3 is TGTGCCACAAACAGGGGCGGCTGCACCTTC.

The chain has TRBV18 and TRBJ1-3; 12 bases agree with TRBD1. The CDR3 covers 20 residues. The V segment lost 3 bases and the J segment 0 bases; nucleotides outside the gene matches: 12. Germline CDR1 and CDR2: KGHSH and LQKENI. The DNA of the CDR3 is TGTGCCAGCTCACCCGGGACAGGGGGCCATCTAGCTTTCTCTGGAAACACCATATATTTT. Translation gives CASSPGTGGHLAFSGNTIYF. Variable domain in full (rest from reference TRBV18 and TRBJ1-3): NAGVMQNPRHLVRRRGQEARLRCSPMKGHSHVYWYRQLPEEGLKFMVYLQKENIIDESGMPKERFSAEFPKEGPSILRIQQVVRGDSAAYFCASSPGTGGHLAFSGNTIYFGEGSWLTVV.

This chain uses TRBV7-9 with TRBJ1-1; D is uncertain. Germline V CDR1 and CDR2: SEHNR, FQNEAQ (reference sequence). V was clipped by 5 bases and J by 3 bases, with 7 bases between them. This CDR3 spans 12 amino acids. CDR3 nucleotides: TGTGCCAGCAGCCGGAGTTACACTGAAGCTTTCTTT. Translated, it gives CASSRSYTEAFF.

The chain is built from TRBV19 and TRBJ1-4; tentatively, D is TRBD1 (5 bases). The V end was cut by 6 bases, the J end by 0 bases, with 11 bases between. CDR1 and CDR2 (germline): LNHDA, SQIVND (reference sequence). The CDR3 contains 15 residues. As DNA, the CDR3 is TGTGCCAGTAGGATTCAGGACACAACTAATGAAAAACTGTTTTTT. It yields the protein CASRIQDTTNEKLFF.

This chain uses TRBV6-5 with TRBJ2-1; 9 bases are a match to TRBD2. The V gene end was trimmed by 4 bases and the J gene end by 6 bases; junction bases not matched to a gene: 4. This CDR3 has 14 amino acids. Germline values: CDR1 MNHEY, CDR2 SVGAGI. In DNA, the CDR3 is TGTGCCAGCAGTTGGTTGCGGGAGGGCAATGAGCAGTTCTTC. It codes for CASSWLREGNEQFF.

The chain carries TRBV18 and TRBJ2-7; the D gene is possibly TRBD1 (6 bases). V lost 6 bases and J lost 2, with 14 bases in between. The CDR3 consists of 14 residues. In germline, CDR1 is KGHSH, CDR2 LQKENI. The CDR3 loop is CASSSGQNTYEQYF. The CDR3 DNA reads TGTGCCAGCTCTTCCGGACAGAACACCTACGAGCAGTACTTC.

The genes are TRBV7-8 and TRBJ2-7; 7 bases agree with TRBD2. V lost 0 bases and J lost 0; bases outside the gene matches: 2. The CDR3 covers 15 residues. Germline CDR1 and CDR2: SGHVS and FQNEAQ. The CDR3 DNA reads as TGTGCCAGCAGCTTAGCCTGGGACTACTCCTACGAGCAGTACTTC. Its protein is CASSLAWDYSYEQYF.

This clone was counted ten times or more. The chain carries TRBV6-5 and TRBJ2-1, with 9 bases fitting TRBD2. The CDR3 is made up of 15 amino acids. Germline lookup yields CDR1 MNHEY and CDR2 SVGAGI. V lost 7 bases and J lost 6; bases outside the gene matches: 10. In nucleotides, the CDR3 is TGTGCCAGCACCAAAAGGGGGACTAGCCTCAATGAGCAGTTCTTC. Residues: CASTKRGTSLNEQFF.

The CDR3, as DNA: TGTGCCAGCAGTGATCAAACGACTAGTAGAAATGAGCAGTTCTTC. This encodes CASSDQTTSRNEQFF. The gene calls are TRBV2 and TRBJ2-1; a weak D match, TRBD2 (6 bases). CDR3 length equals 15 residues. CDR1 SNHLY and CDR2 FYNNEI come from the germline V gene. V gave up 3 bases and J gave up 7 bases, with 16 bases separating them. The variable domain in full, completed from reference TRBV2 and TRBJ2-1, reads EPEVTQTPSHQVTQMGQEVILRCVPISNHLYFYWYRQILGQKVEFLVSFYNNEISEKSEIFDDQFSVERPDGSNFTLKIRSTKLEDSAMYFCASSDQTTSRNEQFFGPGTRLTVL.

The gene calls are TRBV6-6 and TRBJ1-4; TRBD1 is a possible D gene (5 bases). The CDR3 loop spans 13 amino acids. With 10 bases removed from V and 8 bases from J, the gap between germline ends came to 17 bases. Germline assignment: CDR1 MNHNY and CDR2 SVGAGI (reference sequence). The CDR3 reads CATDGGVQEKLFF. CDR3 DNA sequence: TGTGCCACGGACGGGGGGGTACAAGAAAAACTGTTTTTT.

The V call is TRBV5-1, the J call TRBJ1-1; no clear D. This CDR3 spans 14 amino acids. The V gene lost 1 base and the J gene lost 2 bases, with 9 bases spanning the gap. Germline V gene sequence: CDR1 SGHRS, CDR2 YFSETQ. The CDR3 region is CASSLRSTNTEAFF. The CDR3 DNA sequence: TGCGCCAGCAGCTTGCGGTCGACAAACACTGAAGCTTTCTTT.

The rearrangement joins TRBV19 to TRBJ2-2; D perhaps matches TRBD1 (5 bases). The CDR3 has 13 residues. Trimming removed 4 bases at V and 5 bases at J, with 8 bases between. Germline V gene data show CDR1 as LNHDA and CDR2 as SQIVND (reference sequence). The CDR3, as DNA: TGTGCCAGTAGTACTAGGGGAACCGGGGAGCTGTTTTTT. It is translated as CASSTRGTGELFF.

This chain joins TRBV10-3 and TRBJ1-6, with D perhaps matching TRBD1 (5 bases). The CDR3 runs 14 residues. V was cut by 2 bases and J by 7 bases, with 9 bases left in between. Germline lookup yields CDR1 ENHRY and CDR2 SYGVKD. The CDR3 region is CAISEDRSNSPLHF. CDR3 bases: TGTGCCATCAGTGAGGACAGATCGAATTCACCCCTCCACTTT.

The chain employs TRBV30 and TRBJ2-3; D not certain. V was trimmed by 0 bases and J by 4 bases, leaving 14 bases between them. CDR1 and CDR2 (germline): GTSNPN, SVGIG (reference sequence). This CDR3 spans 15 amino acids. CDR3 sequence reads: CAWSVLASGSDTQYF. As DNA, the CDR3 is TGTGCCTGGAGTGTACTTGCCTCCGGGTCAGATACGCAGTATTTT. The full variable domain, in which reference TRBV30 and TRBJ2-3 provide the parts outside the CDR3, is SQTIHQWPATLVQPVGSPLSLECTVEGTSNPNLYWYRQAAGRGLQLLFYSVGIGQISSEVPQNLSASRPQDRQFILSSKKLLLSDSGFYLCAWSVLASGSDTQYFGPGTRLTVL.

J is TRBJ2-1 and V is TRBV11-2; D is ambiguous. Trimming removed 1 base at V and 10 bases at J, with 14 bases between. The CDR3 has 14 residues. Looked up from germline, CDR1 is SGHAT and CDR2 is FQNNGV. The CDR3 sequence is CASSLVARSTEQFF. CDR3 DNA: TGTGCCAGCAGCTTAGTTGCTAGAAGTACGGAGCAGTTCTTC.

The count of this clone is one. The chain employs TRBV13 and TRBJ2-1, with D unresolved. Germline V gene data show CDR1 as PRHDT and CDR2 as FYEKMQ (reference sequence). Trimming took off 4 bases at V and 7 bases at J, with 8 bases between the two ends. The CDR3 spans 12 residues. The CDR3 here is CASSSGWNEQFF. CDR3 sequence (DNA): TGTGCCAGCAGCTCCGGTTGGAATGAGCAGTTCTTC.